The clone carrying this T cell receptor beta chain was recorded once. Germline CDR1 is LNHDA and CDR2 is SQIVND (reference sequence). The length of the CDR3 is 14 residues. Between the trimmed V and J ends, which lost 7 bases and 1 base, there was a span of 11 bases. The data were produced by immunoSEQ multiplex PCR, yet TCRdb's version contains in-frame clones alone and is incomplete. The table records 95,000 to 100,000 clones, approximately 84% of them present only once. The source of the sample is a study of blood T cell repertoires in COVID-19. Study as a whole: Acute and convalescent COVID-19 samples came from the United States, Italy and Spain. PBMCs, B-cell-depleted T cells, or T cells were the source of the cDNA or gDNA that made up the material.

The TCR was taken from a woman aged 55-69 years with acute or convalescent COVID-19. The material sequenced was peripheral blood. The rearrangement joins TRBV19 to TRBJ1-3; tentatively, D is TRBD1 (5 bases). The CDR3 spells CASKIRGSGNTIYF. Written as DNA, the CDR3 is TGTGCCAGTAAGATCCGGGGGTCTGGAAACACCATATATTTT.